The 11 T cell receptor beta chains in this list originate from one sample, sequenced in a study of T-cell memory formation after mild COVID-19. Using its own MiXCR run on the 5' RACE reads, TCRdb lists one record per CDR3 protein. The repertoire includes approximately 490,000 distinct CDR3 sequences, approximately 20% of them detected once, and around an eighth sits in the top ten. The sequenced sample was PBMCs or a T cell subset sorted from them (not recorded which). Receptors originate from an adult woman who had mild COVID-19 (a few samples of this study predate the infection). Cell type and time point are not known.

The CDR3 sequence is CASSYSGGAGNNEQYF. As DNA, the CDR3 is TGTGCCAGCAGTTACTCGGGTGGAGCAGGGAATAACGAGCAGTACTTC. The chain links TRBV6-5 to TRBJ2-7, with D perhaps TRBD1 (5 bases). The CDR3 contains 16 residues. The germline CDR1 and CDR2 sequences are MNHEY and SVGAGI. Between the trimmed V and J ends, which lost 0 bases and 5 bases, there was a span of 17 bases.

There are a few counts of this clonotype. This rearrangement joins TRBV6-2 or TRBV6-3 to TRBJ2-1, with TRBD2 matching over 7 bases. Unmatched junction bases numbered 16, after V lost 6 bases and J lost 8 bases. Per germline, CDR1 MNHEY and CDR2 SVGEGT. This CDR3 is 16 amino acids long. Here the CDR3 reads CASRNPDMTSFHEQFF. CDR3 DNA: TGTGCCAGCAGAAATCCGGACATGACTAGCTTCCATGAGCAGTTCTTC.

The chain couples TRBV7-6 to TRBJ1-1; tentatively, D is TRBD1 (6 bases). V was cut by 5 bases and J by 1 base, with 11 bases left in between. This CDR3 contains 14 residues. Germline V CDR1 and CDR2: SGHVS, FNYEAQ. The DNA of the CDR3 is TGTGCCAGCAGCCCGATAGGGGGGAACACTGAAGCTTTCTTT. It is translated as CASSPIGGNTEAFF.

This clonotype has just a few counts. The CDR3, as DNA: TGTGCCAGCAGCCAAGATAGTGGTAGCGGGGGGATCAGTGAGCAGTTCTTC. Its protein is CASSQDSGSGGISEQFF. The V gene is TRBV4-2, the J gene TRBJ2-1, with 10 bases matching TRBD2. J gave up 9 bases and V 0 bases, and 11 bases lay outside the gene matches. The CDR3 is 17 amino acids. Per germline, CDR1 LGHNA and CDR2 YNFKEQ.

This clonotype was observed a handful of times. The chain recombines TRBV5-1 with TRBJ2-2, with 8 bases that match TRBD1. There are 17 residues in the CDR3. The ends lost 4 bases at V and 4 bases at J; junction bases unmatched: 12. Germline CDR1 and CDR2: SGHRS and YFSETQ. CDR3 sequence (DNA): TGCGCCAGCAGCCGACGGACAGGGACGCGTAGCACCGGGGAGCTGTTTTTT. Translating it yields CASSRRTGTRSTGELFF.

This clonotype was counted ten times or more. The chain links TRBV7-9 to TRBJ2-5; no firm D call. Germline-derived CDR1 and CDR2 are SEHNR and FQNEAQ (reference sequence). The V end lost 0 bases, the J end lost 7 bases, and 6 bases lay between the germline ends. The CDR3 is 12 residues long. The chain's CDR3 is CASSLALGTQYF. CDR3 DNA sequence: TGTGCCAGCAGCTTAGCGTTGGGGACCCAGTACTTC.

This clonotype has more than one count but fewer than ten. The chain joins TRBV6-5 to TRBJ1-5, with 7 bases matching TRBD1. V dropped 6 bases and J dropped 3; count of bases not matched to a gene: 5. This CDR3 has 14 amino acids. CDR1 and CDR2 from the germline V gene are MNHEY and SVGAGI. CDR3 sequence: CASSRDSINQPQHF. CDR3 in DNA: TGTGCCAGCAGCCGGGACAGCATCAATCAGCCCCAGCATTTT.

Worth noting for this clonotype: This likely comes from a read error, as the CDR3 has no conserved phenylalanine or tryptophan at its end. The chain recombines TRBV12-3 or TRBV12-4 with TRBJ1-2; tentatively, D is TRBD1 (5 bases). Trimming removed 7 bases from V and 4 bases from J, with 16 bases in between. The CDR3 covers 14 residues. The CDR3 bases are TGTGCCAGCACCCCCCAGCAGGGAGGCTATGGCTACACCTTA. Amino acids: CASTPQQGGYGYTL.

This clonotype was counted ten times or more. V gene TRBV9 combines with J gene TRBJ2-7, with TRBD2 identical over 7 bases. Germline V CDR1 and CDR2: SGDLS, YYNGEE. The trim removed 8 bases at V and 4 bases at J, leaving 12 bases unmatched. The CDR3 covers 14 residues. CDR3 loop: CASSRGGGAYEQYF. The DNA of the CDR3 is TGTGCCAGTTCCCGGGGCGGGGGAGCTTACGAGCAGTACTTC.

The chain combines TRBV3-1 with TRBJ2-2; perhaps TRBD1 as D (6 bases). The CDR3 totals 16 residues. V was trimmed by 3 bases and J by 4 bases, leaving 15 bases between them. The germline CDR1 and CDR2 sequences are LGHDT and YNNKEL (reference sequence). The CDR3 DNA follows: TGTGCCAGCAGCCATTTCGCAGGGGCGGCCACCGGGGAGCTGTTTTTT. Residues: CASSHFAGAATGELFF. The variable domain in full, completed from reference TRBV3-1 and TRBJ2-2, reads DTAVSQTPKYLVTQMGNDKSIKCEQNLGHDTMYWYKQDSKKFLKIMFSYNNKELIINETVPNRFSPKSPDKAHLNLHINSLELGDSAVYFCASSHFAGAATGELFFGEGSRLTVL.

The V gene is TRBV6-5, the J gene TRBJ2-7, with D perhaps TRBD1 or TRBD2 (6 bases each). Trimming took 2 bases from V and 5 from J, leaving 13 bases between them. There are 14 residues in the CDR3. Germline CDR1 MNHEY, CDR2 SVGAGI. The CDR3 coding sequence is TGTGCCAGCAGTTACCGGGGGCCCCACGACGAGCAGTACTTC. It yields the protein CASSYRGPHDEQYF.